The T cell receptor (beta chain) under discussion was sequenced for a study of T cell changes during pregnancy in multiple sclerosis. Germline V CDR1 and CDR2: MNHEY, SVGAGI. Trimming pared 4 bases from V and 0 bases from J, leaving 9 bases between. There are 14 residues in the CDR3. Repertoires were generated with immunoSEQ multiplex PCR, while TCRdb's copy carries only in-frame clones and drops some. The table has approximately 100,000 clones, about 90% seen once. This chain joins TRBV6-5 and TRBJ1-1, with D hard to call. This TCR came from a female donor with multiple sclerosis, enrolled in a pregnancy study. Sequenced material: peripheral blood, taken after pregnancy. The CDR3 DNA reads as TGTGCCAGCAGTTCTGGGCCCATGAACACTGAAGCTTTCTTT. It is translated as CASSSGPMNTEAFF.